These T cell receptor beta chains were read from a single sample in a study of blood T cells in healthy people across ages. TCRdb re-called the 5' RACE reads with MiXCR, one entry per CDR3 protein. The sample records roughly 1.4 million distinct CDR3 sequences, almost 60% being singletons. The sequenced material came from blood. These receptors were obtained from a man younger than 35 in good health. CDR3s include the opening cysteine and the closing phenylalanine or tryptophan. Fields, in order: D gene, CDR3 length, clone size, V gene, J gene, CDR3 DNA, CDR3 protein. The D gene is left open where the match is weak. A clone size is listed for some rows: how often the clone was seen (once, few, many), or a class if it is expanded.

.	13	few	TRBV20-1	TRBJ2-3	TGCAGTGCTAATAGCGGAGGGGGAGATACGCAGTATTTT	CSANSGGGDTQYF
.	12	.	TRBV20-1	TRBJ2-7	TGCAGTGCTAGTGACCAGGGCTACGAGCAGTACTTC	CSASDQGYEQYF
.	15	.	TRBV6-5	TRBJ2-3	TGTGCCAGCAGTTACGCACAGGGAAGCACAGATACGCAGTATTTT	CASSYAQGSTDTQYF
.	14	few	TRBV5-1	TRBJ1-6	TGCGCCAGCAGCTTGGCTTTGGATAATTCACCCCTCCACTTT	CASSLALDNSPLHF
.	15	.	TRBV7-2	TRBJ2-6	TGTGCCAGCAGCCCGAGGACACCTGGGGCCAACGTCCTGACTTTC	CASSPRTPGANVLTF
.	13	few	TRBV12-3/TRBV12-4	TRBJ1-4	TGTGCCAGCAGTTTAGCCGGTCCGGAAAAACTGTTTTTT	CASSLAGPEKLFF
.	14	.	TRBV25-1	TRBJ2-1	TGTGCCAGCAGTGAATATAATGCAGGGAATGAGCAGTTCTTC	CASSEYNAGNEQFF
.	14	many	TRBV7-2	TRBJ2-7	TGTGCCAGCAGCTTAGCGGGGGTAACCTACGAGCAGTACTTC	CASSLAGVTYEQYF
.	14	.	TRBV28	TRBJ2-7	TGTGCCAGCACCCTCAGGACAGCCAACTACGAGCAGTACTTC	CASTLRTANYEQYF
.	14	.	TRBV20-1	TRBJ1-4	TGCAGTGCAACTCACGGGGCGAGGAATGAAAAACTGTTTTTT	CSATHGARNEKLFF
.	14	.	TRBV4-3	TRBJ1-5	TGCGCCAGCAGCCCTGAGACGGTGAATCAGCCCCAGCATTTT	CASSPETVNQPQHF
.	18	.	TRBV6-1	TRBJ1-2	TGTGCCAGCAGTGACGCACAGAGGGGCAGCCGTTTTAACTATGGCTACACCTTC	CASSDAQRGSRFNYGYTF
.	17	.	TRBV5-1	TRBJ2-7	TGCGCCAGCAGCTTGGAAGGCAGGACGTTTCTCTCCTACGAGCAGTACTTC	CASSLEGRTFLSYEQYF
.	12	.	TRBV20-1	TRBJ2-1	TGCAGTGCTCCGGAGGCATACAATGAGCAGTTCTTC	CSAPEAYNEQFF
.	12	.	TRBV29-1	TRBJ1-2	TGCAGCGTTGGAGTCTGGGACGGGGGCTACACCTTC	CSVGVWDGGYTF
.	13	.	TRBV7-2	TRBJ2-1	TGTGCCAGCAGAGGGGGGGGGTGGAAGACCCAGTTCTTC	CASRGGGWKTQFF
.	11	.	TRBV20-1	TRBJ2-5	TGCAGTGCTAGAGTAACAGGCCAGCAGTACTTC	CSARVTGQQYF
TRBD1	17	once	TRBV4-2	TRBJ2-5	TGTGCCAGCAGCCAAGACCCGGGACAGGGGGCTGGGAAGGCCCAGTACTTC	CASSQDPGQGAGKAQYF
TRBD1	16	.	TRBV29-1	TRBJ1-2	TGCAGCGCAATCATCCGAGGGACAGCCGACCTCTATGGCTACACCTTC	CSAIIRGTADLYGYTF
TRBD2	17	.	TRBV2	TRBJ2-5	TGTGCCAGCAGTGGGGATGGACTAGTACCCCCCCCAGAGACCCAGTACTTC	CASSGDGLVPPPETQYF
TRBD2	15	.	TRBV6-1	TRBJ2-1	TGTGCCAGCAGGGTTAGCGGGGGGGCCGTCAATGAGCAGTTCTTC	CASRVSGGAVNEQFF
.	13	.	TRBV6-2/TRBV6-3	TRBJ1-2	TGTGCCAGCAGTGAACAGTTTAACTATGGCTACACCTTC	CASSEQFNYGYTF
TRBD2	15	few	TRBV7-9	TRBJ2-7	TGTGCCAGCAGCCCGACGAGCGGGAAGACCTACGAGCAGTACTTC	CASSPTSGKTYEQYF
.	15	.	TRBV27	TRBJ1-2	TGTGCCAGCAGTTTCGAAGAAGGGTTCAACTATGGCTACACCTTC	CASSFEEGFNYGYTF
TRBD2	16	.	TRBV27	TRBJ2-3	TGTGCCAGCAGTCCCCAAATAGCGGGGGCCACAGATACGCAGTATTTT	CASSPQIAGATDTQYF
.	14	few	TRBV5-1	TRBJ2-1	TGCGCCAGCAGCCCGTTCCTAGGAGCCAATGAGCAGTTCTTC	CASSPFLGANEQFF
TRBD2	16	once	TRBV4-2	TRBJ2-7	TGTGCCAGCAGCCAAGAGCCGGGACTAGCGGTCTACGAGCAGTACTTC	CASSQEPGLAVYEQYF
.	13	.	TRBV27	TRBJ2-3	TGTGCCAGCAGTGGACTGCCGACAGATACGCAGTATTTT	CASSGLPTDTQYF
.	12	many	TRBV9	TRBJ2-7	TGTGCCAGCAGCGCTGACAGCTACGAGCAGTACTTC	CASSADSYEQYF
TRBD2	14	few	TRBV20-1	TRBJ2-1	TGCAGTGCTACAGGACTAGCGGCATACAATGAGCAGTTCTTC	CSATGLAAYNEQFF
TRBD1	12	.	TRBV7-2	TRBJ2-5	TGTGCCAGCAGACAGGGGATAGAGACCCAGTACTTC	CASRQGIETQYF
TRBD1	15	.	TRBV12-3/TRBV12-4	TRBJ1-2	TGTGCCAGCAGTCAGGGGAGGACAGGGGGCTATGGCTACACCTTC	CASSQGRTGGYGYTF
.	17	.	TRBV10-3	TRBJ2-7	TGTGCCATCAGTGAGTCGAAGCTGGCGGCCTCCTCCTACGAGCAGTACTTC	CAISESKLAASSYEQYF
TRBD2	15	once	TRBV6-6	TRBJ2-3	TGTGCCAGCAGACCAGCGGGGGGGTGGGCAGATACGCAGTATTTT	CASRPAGGWADTQYF
.	15	.	TRBV4-2	TRBJ2-7	TGTGCCAGCAGCCCGGGGCAGAGCCTCTCCTACGAGCAGTACTTC	CASSPGQSLSYEQYF
.	14	.	TRBV9	TRBJ2-1	TGTGCCAGCAGCGTACTCCCAGGTAACAATGAGCAGTTCTTC	CASSVLPGNNEQFF
.	15	.	TRBV5-5	TRBJ2-7	TGTGCCAGCAGCTTGGATATGGCCCGCTCCTACGAGCAGTACTTC	CASSLDMARSYEQYF
.	15	once	TRBV3-1	TRBJ1-5	TGTGCCAGCAGCCTAAGTAAGGTAGCCGATCAGCCCCAGCATTTT	CASSLSKVADQPQHF
TRBD1	14	once	TRBV10-3	TRBJ1-2	TGTGCCATCAGTGGCAAGGACAGGGACTATGGCTACACCTTC	CAISGKDRDYGYTF
TRBD1	14	few	TRBV29-1	TRBJ1-2	TGCAGCGTCGGCCGCCCCCAGGGGGCGAGTGGCTACACCTTC	CSVGRPQGASGYTF
TRBD1	17	.	TRBV12-3/TRBV12-4	TRBJ2-5	TGTGCCAGCAATCTCCGGGGGACAGGGAGGTGTATTGAGACCCAGTACTTC	CASNLRGTGRCIETQYF
TRBD2	17	.	TRBV5-4	TRBJ2-3	TGTGCCAGCAGCTTGAGTTATGGCGGGAGCGATTTAGTACAGCAGTATTTT	CASSLSYGGSDLVQQYF
TRBD1	15	.	TRBV12-5	TRBJ2-1	TGTGCTAGTGGTGAGGGGACAGGGGTGAACAATGAGCAGTTCTTC	CASGEGTGVNNEQFF
.	11	once	TRBV9	TRBJ1-3	TGTGCCAGCAGCGAGGGGGACACCATATATTTT	CASSEGDTIYF
TRBD1	14	few	TRBV4-1	TRBJ2-2	TGCGCCAGCAGCTTCGGACAGGGAACGGGGGAGCTGTTTTTT	CASSFGQGTGELFF
.	11	.	TRBV20-1	TRBJ2-3	TGCAGTGCTACCAGGACAGTTACGCAGTATTTT	CSATRTVTQYF
.	17	.	TRBV12-3/TRBV12-4	TRBJ1-2	TGTGCCAGCATCCCTAGTGGGGCCGAACTCTCCCACTATGGCTACACCTTC	CASIPSGAELSHYGYTF
TRBD1	16	.	TRBV6-2/TRBV6-3	TRBJ2-1	TGTGCCAGCAGTTACTCGGGACAGGCCGCCTCCGATGAGCAGTTCTTC	CASSYSGQAASDEQFF
.	13	few	TRBV29-1	TRBJ2-7	TGCAGCGCGAGAGATGGGGGCGCCTACGAGCAGTACTTC	CSARDGGAYEQYF
.	13	.	TRBV27	TRBJ1-4	TGTGCCAGCAAGGGGGGGCCGGTCGAAAAACTGTTTTTT	CASKGGPVEKLFF